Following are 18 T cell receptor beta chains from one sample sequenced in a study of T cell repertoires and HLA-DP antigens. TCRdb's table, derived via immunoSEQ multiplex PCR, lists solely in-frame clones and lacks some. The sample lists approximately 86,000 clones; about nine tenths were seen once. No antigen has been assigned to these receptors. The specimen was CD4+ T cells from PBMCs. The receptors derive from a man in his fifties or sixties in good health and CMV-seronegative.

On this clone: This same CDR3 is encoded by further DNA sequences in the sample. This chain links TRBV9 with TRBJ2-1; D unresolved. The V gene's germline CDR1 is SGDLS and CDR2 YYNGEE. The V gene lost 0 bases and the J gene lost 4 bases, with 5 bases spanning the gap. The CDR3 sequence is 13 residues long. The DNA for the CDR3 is TGTGCCAGCAGCGTAGGAGCATACAATGAGCAGTTCTTC. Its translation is CASSVGAYNEQFF.

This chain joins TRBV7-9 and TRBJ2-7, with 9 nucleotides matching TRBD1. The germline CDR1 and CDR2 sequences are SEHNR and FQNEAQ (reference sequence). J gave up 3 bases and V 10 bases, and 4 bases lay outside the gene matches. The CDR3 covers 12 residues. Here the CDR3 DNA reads TGTGCCACCGGACAGGGGAACTACGAGCAGTACTTC. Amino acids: CATGQGNYEQYF.

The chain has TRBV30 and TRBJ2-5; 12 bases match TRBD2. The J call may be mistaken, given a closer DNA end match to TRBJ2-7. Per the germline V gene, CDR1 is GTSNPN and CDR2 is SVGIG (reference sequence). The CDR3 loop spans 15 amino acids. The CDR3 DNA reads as TGTGCCTGGAGTCCGGGACTAGCGGGTGGCTACGAGCAGTACTTC. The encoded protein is CAWSPGLAGGYEQYF.

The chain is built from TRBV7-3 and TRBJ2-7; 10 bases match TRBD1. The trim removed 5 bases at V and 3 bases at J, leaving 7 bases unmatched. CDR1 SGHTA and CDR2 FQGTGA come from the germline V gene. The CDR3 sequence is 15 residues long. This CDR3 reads CASSPEGTGVYEQYF. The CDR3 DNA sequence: TGTGCCAGCAGCCCCGAAGGGACAGGGGTCTACGAGCAGTACTTC.

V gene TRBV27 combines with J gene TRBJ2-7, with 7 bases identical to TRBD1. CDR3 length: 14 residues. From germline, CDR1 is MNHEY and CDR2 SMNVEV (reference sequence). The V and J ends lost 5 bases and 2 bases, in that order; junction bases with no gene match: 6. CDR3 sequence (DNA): TGTGCCAGCAGTCCACAGGGGCTCCCCTACGAGCAGTACTTC. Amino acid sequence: CASSPQGLPYEQYF.

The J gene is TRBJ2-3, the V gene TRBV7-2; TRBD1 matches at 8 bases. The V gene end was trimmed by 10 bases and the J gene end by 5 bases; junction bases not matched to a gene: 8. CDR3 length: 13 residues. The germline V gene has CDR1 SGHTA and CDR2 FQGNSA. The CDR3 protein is CATAQGGGDTQYF. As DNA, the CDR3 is TGTGCCACCGCACAGGGGGGAGGAGATACGCAGTATTTT.

Here the CDR3 DNA reads TGCGCCAGCAGCCAAGACCAGACAGGGGGTGGCAATCAGCCCCAGCATTTT. It yields the protein CASSQDQTGGGNQPQHF. This sequence joins TRBV4-1 and TRBJ1-5, with 9 bases that match TRBD1. The V gene's germline CDR1 is MGHRA and CDR2 YSYEKL. The CDR3 has 17 amino acids. V was clipped by 0 bases and J by 2 bases; unmatched bases: 5.

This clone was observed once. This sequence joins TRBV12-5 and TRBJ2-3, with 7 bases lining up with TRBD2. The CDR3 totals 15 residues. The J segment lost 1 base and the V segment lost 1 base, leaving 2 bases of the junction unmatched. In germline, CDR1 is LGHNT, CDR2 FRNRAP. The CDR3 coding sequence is TGTGCTAGTGGTTTGGCGGGGGGTGGCACAGATACGCAGTATTTT. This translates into CASGLAGGGTDTQYF.

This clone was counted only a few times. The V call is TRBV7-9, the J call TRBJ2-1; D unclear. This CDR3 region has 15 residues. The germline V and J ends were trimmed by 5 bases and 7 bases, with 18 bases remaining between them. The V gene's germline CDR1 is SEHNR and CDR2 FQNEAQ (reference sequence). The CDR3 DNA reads TGTGCCAGCAGCCCACCCGGGCGATTGGCTAATGAGCAGTTCTTC. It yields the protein CASSPPGRLANEQFF.

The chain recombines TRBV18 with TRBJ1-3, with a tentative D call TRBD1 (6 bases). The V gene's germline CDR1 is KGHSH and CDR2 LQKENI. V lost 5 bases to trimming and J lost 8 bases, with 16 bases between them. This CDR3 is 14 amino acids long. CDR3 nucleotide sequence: TGTGCCAGCTCAGCGAACAGGGAAGCCGACACCATATATTTT. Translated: CASSANREADTIYF. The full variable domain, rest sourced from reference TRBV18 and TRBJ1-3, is NAGVMQNPRHLVRRRGQEARLRCSPMKGHSHVYWYRQLPEEGLKFMVYLQKENIIDESGMPKERFSAEFPKEGPSILRIQQVVRGDSAAYFCASSANREADTIYFGEGSWLTVV.

The CDR3 loop is CASSLASQGYSPLHF. The CDR3 nucleotides read TGTGCCAGCAGCTTAGCGTCGCAGGGCTATTCACCCCTCCACTTT. The V call is TRBV7-8, the J call TRBJ1-6; D perhaps matches TRBD1 (5 bases). With 0 bases removed from V and 8 bases from J, the gap between germline ends came to 11 bases. CDR3 length: 15 amino acids. Germline CDR1 SGHVS, CDR2 FQNEAQ.

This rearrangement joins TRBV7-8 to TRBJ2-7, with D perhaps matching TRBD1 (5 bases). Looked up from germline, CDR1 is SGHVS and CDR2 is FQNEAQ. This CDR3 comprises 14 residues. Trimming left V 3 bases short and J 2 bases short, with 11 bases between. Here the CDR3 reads CASSFRPGPYEQYF. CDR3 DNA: TGTGCCAGCAGCTTCCGACCAGGGCCCTACGAGCAGTACTTC.

CDR3 sequence: CASSLVGLEQYF. CDR3 coding DNA: TGTGCCAGCAGCTTAGTGGGGCTCGAGCAGTACTTC. The chain links TRBV7-2 to TRBJ2-7; D is perhaps TRBD1 (5 bases). Germline values: CDR1 SGHTA, CDR2 FQGNSA. This CDR3 contains 12 residues. The V and J ends lost 1 base and 6 bases respectively, with 7 bases between them.

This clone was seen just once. CDR3 sequence: CASSTRGEKLFF. CDR3 sequence (DNA): TGTGCCAGCAGTACGAGGGGTGAAAAACTGTTTTTT. V and J are TRBV27 and TRBJ1-4; tentative D call: TRBD1 (5 bases). Germline V gives CDR1 MNHEY, CDR2 SMNVEV (reference sequence). Trimming stripped 5 bases from V and 7 bases from J, with 8 bases between. The CDR3 is 12 amino acids. The entire variable domain, with the rest obtained from reference TRBV27 and TRBJ1-4, is as follows: EAQVTQNPRYLITVTGKKLTVTCSQNMNHEYMSWYRQDPGLGLRQIYYSMNVEVTDKGDVPEGYKVSRKEKRNFPLILESPSPNQTSLYFCASSTRGEKLFFGSGTQLSVL.

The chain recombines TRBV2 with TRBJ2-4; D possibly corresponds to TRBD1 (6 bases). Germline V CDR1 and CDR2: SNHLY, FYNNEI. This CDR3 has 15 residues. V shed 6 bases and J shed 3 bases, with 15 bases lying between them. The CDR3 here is CASREGVAYKNIQYF. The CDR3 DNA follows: TGTGCCAGCAGAGAGGGGGTTGCTTACAAAAACATTCAGTACTTC.

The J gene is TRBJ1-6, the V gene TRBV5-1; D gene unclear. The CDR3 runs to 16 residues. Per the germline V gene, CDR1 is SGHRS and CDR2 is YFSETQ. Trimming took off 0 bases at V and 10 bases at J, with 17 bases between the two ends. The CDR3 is CASSLGILGLGSPLHF. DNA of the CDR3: TGCGCCAGCAGCTTGGGGATTTTGGGTTTAGGGTCACCCCTCCACTTT. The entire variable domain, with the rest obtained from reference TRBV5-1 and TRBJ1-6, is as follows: KAGVTQTPRYLIKTRGQQVTLSCSPISGHRSVSWYQQTPGQGLQFLFEYFSETQRNKGNFPGRFSGRQFSNSRSEMNVSTLELGDSALYLCASSLGILGLGSPLHFGNGTRLTVT.

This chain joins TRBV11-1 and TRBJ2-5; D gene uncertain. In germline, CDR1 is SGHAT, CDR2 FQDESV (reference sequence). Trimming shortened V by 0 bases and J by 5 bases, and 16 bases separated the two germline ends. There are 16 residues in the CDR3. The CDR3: CASSLAPTSPFETQYF. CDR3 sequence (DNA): TGTGCCAGCAGCTTAGCGCCAACAAGTCCATTCGAGACCCAGTACTTC. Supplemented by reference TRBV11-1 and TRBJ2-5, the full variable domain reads EAEVAQSPRYKITEKSQAVAFWCDPISGHATLYWYRQILGQGPELLVQFQDESVVDDSQLPKDRFSAERLKGVDSTLKIQPAELGDSAMYLCASSLAPTSPFETQYFGPGTRLLVL.

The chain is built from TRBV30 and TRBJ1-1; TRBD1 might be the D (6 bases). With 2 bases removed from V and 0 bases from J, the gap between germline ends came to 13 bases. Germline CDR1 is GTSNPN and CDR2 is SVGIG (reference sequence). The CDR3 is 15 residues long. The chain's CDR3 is CAWSRGHPVNTEAFF. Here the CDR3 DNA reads TGTGCCTGGAGTAGGGGACACCCCGTGAACACTGAAGCTTTCTTT. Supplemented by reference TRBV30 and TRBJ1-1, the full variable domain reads SQTIHQWPATLVQPVGSPLSLECTVEGTSNPNLYWYRQAAGRGLQLLFYSVGIGQISSEVPQNLSASRPQDRQFILSSKKLLLSDSGFYLCAWSRGHPVNTEAFFGQGTRLTVV.